Each of the 28 T cell receptor beta chains below was sequenced from the same sample in a study of blood T cell repertoires in COVID-19. Method: immunoSEQ multiplex PCR; TCRdb's copy keeps in-frame clones and lacks some. Counted here are about 160,000 clones, roughly nine tenths occurring once; the ten biggest clones make up approximately 4%. Source material: peripheral blood. Receptor source: a woman in her seventies with acute or convalescent COVID-19.

The chain's CDR3 is CASRPQGNNSPLHF. The DNA of the CDR3 is TGTGCCAGCAGGCCTCAGGGGAATAATTCACCCCTCCACTTT. The chain links TRBV6-5 to TRBJ1-6, with D possibly matching TRBD1 (6 bases). V shed 6 bases and J shed 5 bases, with 11 bases lying between them. This CDR3 has 14 residues. Germline assignment: CDR1 MNHEY and CDR2 SVGAGI.

The rearrangement links TRBV24-1 to TRBJ1-1; unclear D gene. CDR3 size: 14 residues. Germline V gene data show CDR1 as KGHDR and CDR2 as SFDVKD. Trimming left V 3 bases short and J 0 bases short, with 7 bases between. CDR3 loop: CATSDGTMNTEAFF. The DNA for the CDR3 is TGTGCCACCAGTGATGGTACTATGAACACTGAAGCTTTCTTT.

The chain uses TRBV14 and TRBJ2-3; D unresolved. Looked up from germline, CDR1 is SGHDN and CDR2 is FVKESK. This CDR3 has 13 amino acids. V was shortened by 2 bases and J by 4 bases, with 7 bases between the two germline ends. CDR3 loop: CASSQRLADTQYF. DNA for the CDR3: TGTGCCAGCAGCCAACGTCTAGCAGATACGCAGTATTTT.

The chain is built from TRBV27 and TRBJ2-3; D remains ambiguous. CDR1 is MNHEY, CDR2 SMNVEV, per germline (reference sequence). The CDR3 is 13 amino acids. Trimming removed 6 bases at V and 0 bases at J, with 7 bases between. The CDR3 region has the DNA TGTGCCAGCAGCAAACAGAGCACAGATACGCAGTATTTT. Its translation is CASSKQSTDTQYF.

This sequence joins TRBV9 and TRBJ2-5; D is unresolved. Germline values: CDR1 SGDLS, CDR2 YYNGEE. The CDR3 is 14 amino acids. The germline V and J ends were trimmed by 4 bases and 5 bases, with 15 bases remaining between them. The CDR3 loop reads CASSYNSFGETQYF. The DNA for the CDR3 is TGTGCCAGCAGCTACAACTCCTTCGGGGAGACCCAGTACTTC. The full variable domain, completed using reference TRBV9 and TRBJ2-5, is DSGVTQTPKHLITATGQRVTLRCSPRSGDLSVYWYQQSLDQGLQFLIQYYNGEERAKGNILERFSAQQFPDLHSELNLSSLELGDSALYFCASSYNSFGETQYFGPGTRLLVL.

This chain uses TRBV7-8 with TRBJ2-7, with 10 bases aligning to TRBD2. Germline values: CDR1 SGHVS, CDR2 FQNEAQ. J lost 2 bases, V lost 0 bases, and 10 bases had no gene match. The CDR3 consists of 18 residues. The CDR3 sequence: CASSLALRGSGRTYEQYF. CDR3 sequence (DNA): TGTGCCAGCAGCTTAGCGCTAAGGGGTAGCGGGAGGACCTACGAGCAGTACTTC. The variable domain in full, with the rest retrieved from reference TRBV7-8 and TRBJ2-7, is GAGVSQSPRYKVAKRGQDVALRCDPISGHVSLFWYQQALGQGPEFLTYFQNEAQLDKSGLPSDRFFAERPEGSVSTLKIQRTQQEDSAVYLCASSLALRGSGRTYEQYFGPGTRLTVT.

The J gene is TRBJ2-3, the V gene TRBV5-8; D is perhaps TRBD2 (7 bases). V was cut by 4 bases and J by 2 bases, with 14 bases left in between. Per the germline V gene, CDR1 is SGHTS and CDR2 is YDEGEE. This CDR3 has 15 amino acids. The CDR3 is CASSKGGLNTDTQYF. DNA for the CDR3: TGTGCCAGCAGCAAGGGGGGACTAAACACAGATACGCAGTATTTT.

This clone appeared a single time. The chain employs TRBV9 and TRBJ1-2; TRBD1 matches 7 bases. CDR1 and CDR2 (germline): SGDLS, YYNGEE. This CDR3 has 16 residues. J was trimmed by 4 bases and V by 3 bases; bases with no gene match: 12. The CDR3 spells CASSERSQGRTYGYTF. In nucleotides, the CDR3 is TGTGCCAGCAGCGAGCGCTCACAGGGGCGAACCTATGGCTACACCTTC.

The chain carries TRBV6-6 and TRBJ1-5, with TRBD1 matching over 8 bases. Trimming took 6 bases from V and 0 from J; bases not matched to a gene: 4. Germline V lookup: CDR1 MNHNY, CDR2 SVGAGI (reference sequence). The CDR3 contains 15 residues. The CDR3 DNA sequence: TGTGCCAGCAGACCCAGGGGGCATAGCAATCAGCCCCAGCATTTT. Translating it yields CASRPRGHSNQPQHF.

The chain uses TRBV20-1 and TRBJ1-2, with TRBD1 matching 9 bases. Germline V gene sequence: CDR1 DFQATT, CDR2 SNEGSKA (reference sequence). The CDR3 totals 12 residues. V trimming: 3 bases; J trimming: 6 bases; junction bases outside the gene matches: 2. The CDR3 DNA follows: TGCAGTGCTAGTGGGGACAGGGATGGCTACACCTTC. Its protein is CSASGDRDGYTF.

The chain uses TRBV7-8 and TRBJ2-7; 10 bases agree with TRBD1. V shed 5 bases, J shed 3 bases, and the junction held 7 bases outside the gene matches. Germline V gene lookup returns CDR1 SGHVS and CDR2 FQNEAQ. The CDR3 consists of 15 residues. Here the CDR3 DNA reads TGTGCCAGCAGCAGTGGGGGACAGGGGATCTACGAGCAGTACTTC. As protein: CASSSGGQGIYEQYF. The full variable domain, completed using reference TRBV7-8 and TRBJ2-7, is GAGVSQSPRYKVAKRGQDVALRCDPISGHVSLFWYQQALGQGPEFLTYFQNEAQLDKSGLPSDRFFAERPEGSVSTLKIQRTQQEDSAVYLCASSSGGQGIYEQYFGPGTRLTVT.

The chain combines TRBV4-2 with TRBJ1-1; D is perhaps TRBD1 (5 bases). The CDR3 loop spans 13 amino acids. Trimming removed 0 bases at V and 11 bases at J, with 13 bases between. In germline, CDR1 is LGHNA, CDR2 YNFKEQ. CDR3 DNA: TGTGCCAGCAGCCAAGATAGGGGAGGGAGGGCTTTCTTT. Protein sequence: CASSQDRGGRAFF.

The chain combines TRBV4-2 with TRBJ1-5, with TRBD1 matching 9 bases. This CDR3 region has 14 residues. The germline CDR1 and CDR2 sequences are LGHNA and YNFKEQ. Losses at the gene ends were 1 base for V and 7 bases for J; bases not matched to a gene: 2. CDR3 protein: CASSQVTGGQPQHF. The CDR3 DNA follows: TGTGCCAGCAGCCAAGTAACAGGGGGCCAGCCCCAGCATTTT.

The chain has TRBV7-9 and TRBJ1-5, with 8 bases matching TRBD1. CDR1 SEHNR and CDR2 FQNEAQ come from the germline V gene (reference sequence). V lost 5 bases, J lost 5 bases, and 11 bases stayed unmatched. This CDR3 has 16 amino acids. The CDR3 nucleotides are TGTGCCAGCAGCCTTGGACAGGGCTCGTATTATCAGCCCCAGCATTTT. This codes for CASSLGQGSYYQPQHF.

The chain is built from TRBV3-1 (or the pseudogene TRBV3-2) and TRBJ2-1; 11 positions match TRBD1. Germline V lookup: CDR1 LGHDT, CDR2 YNNKEL (reference sequence). CDR3 size: 16 residues. Unmatched junction bases numbered 9, after V lost 3 bases and J lost 8 bases. The CDR3, as DNA: TGTGCCAGCAGCCATGCTCGGACAGGGGGCGTCGATGAGCAGTTCTTC. Translated: CASSHARTGGVDEQFF.

The chain couples TRBV2 to TRBJ2-6; 7 nucleotides align to TRBD1. The CDR3 totals 19 residues. CDR1 and CDR2 (germline): SNHLY, FYNNEI. The trim removed 2 bases at V and 4 bases at J, leaving 14 bases unmatched. As DNA, the CDR3 is TGTGCCAGCAGTGAAAGGAAGGGACAGACCATCTGGGGGGCCAACGTCCTGACTTTC. Its translation is CASSERKGQTIWGANVLTF.

This sequence joins TRBV15 and TRBJ2-1; TRBD2 is a possible D gene (7 bases). V was pared by 1 base and J by 0 bases, with 22 bases between. The CDR3 has 20 residues. Germline loops: CDR1 LNHNV, CDR2 YYDKDF (reference sequence). CDR3 loop: CATSRVRGALGRNSYNEQFF. CDR3 in DNA: TGTGCCACCAGCAGAGTCCGGGGGGCGCTTGGCCGTAACTCCTACAATGAGCAGTTCTTC.

J is TRBJ2-7 and V is TRBV23-1, with 7 bases identical to TRBD1. TRBV23-1 is recorded as an ORF, its role being uncertain. J lost 2 bases, V lost 3 bases, and 4 bases had no gene match. This CDR3 is 14 amino acids long. This CDR3 is CASSQWTGTYEQYF. CDR3 bases: TGCGCCAGCAGTCAGTGGACAGGAACCTACGAGCAGTACTTC.

The V and J genes are TRBV6-5 and TRBJ2-5, with D perhaps matching TRBD1 (5 bases). The length of the CDR3 is 13 residues. Germline CDR1 MNHEY, CDR2 SVGAGI. V lost 8 bases and J lost 2, with 12 bases in between. The CDR3 here is CASAGLQQETQYF. CDR3 nucleotides: TGTGCCAGCGCAGGGCTTCAGCAAGAGACCCAGTACTTC.

On this clone itself: Within the sample, other DNA sequences also encode this same CDR3. V is TRBV6-5 and J is TRBJ1-5, with 10 bases fitting TRBD1. J gave up 2 bases and V 5 bases, and 3 bases lay outside the gene matches. Per the germline V gene, CDR1 is MNHEY and CDR2 is SVGAGI. The CDR3 contains 15 residues. CDR3 sequence reads: CASSRQGAGNQPQHF. The CDR3 DNA sequence: TGTGCCAGCAGTAGACAGGGGGCTGGCAATCAGCCCCAGCATTTT.

The chain joins TRBV7-9 to TRBJ1-3; D is unresolved. This CDR3 is 16 amino acids long. The V end lost 8 bases, the J end lost 4 bases, and 21 bases lay between the germline ends. Germline CDR1 and CDR2: SEHNR and FQNEAQ (reference sequence). CDR3 nucleotide sequence: TGTGCCAGCCGCCGCGGGAGACCCCTTGGGGGAAACACCATATATTTT. Encoded protein: CASRRGRPLGGNTIYF.

The gene calls are TRBV5-5 and TRBJ2-3; 9 nucleotides agree with TRBD1. Per germline, CDR1 SGHKS and CDR2 YYEKEE (reference sequence). The length of the CDR3 is 16 residues. J lost 2 bases, V lost 4 bases, and 8 bases had no gene match. CDR3 protein: CASSPPGTGNTDTQYF. In DNA form, the CDR3 reads TGTGCCAGCAGCCCCCCAGGGACAGGGAACACAGATACGCAGTATTTT.

This chain links TRBV7-2 with TRBJ2-1; D is perhaps TRBD2 (5 bases). The V end was cut by 5 bases, the J end by 9 bases, with 14 bases between. Germline lookup yields CDR1 SGHTA and CDR2 FQGNSA. This CDR3 comprises 13 residues. The CDR3 region is CASSPGLRGEQFF. The CDR3 DNA reads TGTGCCAGCAGCCCTGGACTCCGGGGTGAGCAGTTCTTC. Supplemented by reference TRBV7-2 and TRBJ2-1, the full variable domain reads GAGVSQSPSNKVTEKGKDVELRCDPISGHTALYWYRQSLGQGLEFLIYFQGNSAPDKSGLPSDRFSAERTGGSVSTLTIQRTQQEDSAVYLCASSPGLRGEQFFGPGTRLTVL.

This chain links TRBV11-2 with TRBJ2-3; a possible D gene is TRBD2 (6 bases). CDR1 and CDR2 (germline): SGHAT, FQNNGV. The V end lost 5 bases, the J end lost 3 bases, and 21 bases lay between the germline ends. The CDR3 runs to 17 residues. CDR3 protein: CASSIASDPGWTDTQYF. Here the CDR3 DNA reads TGTGCCAGCAGCATAGCTAGCGACCCAGGGTGGACAGATACGCAGTATTTT.

The rearrangement links TRBV19 to TRBJ2-3; possibly TRBD2 for D (5 bases). Trimming took off 3 bases at V and 0 bases at J, with 10 bases between the two ends. From germline, CDR1 is LNHDA and CDR2 SQIVND (reference sequence). This CDR3 is 15 amino acids long. The CDR3, as DNA: TGTGCCAGTAGTATTGAGGGATCGAGCACAGATACGCAGTATTTT. Translating gives CASSIEGSSTDTQYF.

The chain joins TRBV6-5 to TRBJ1-6; 9 nucleotides agree with TRBD1. This CDR3 is built from 16 residues. The V and J ends lost 0 bases and 9 bases, in that order; junction bases with no gene match: 6. CDR1 and CDR2 from the germline V gene are MNHEY and SVGAGI. The CDR3 sequence is CASSYSWTGASSPLHF. The CDR3 region has the DNA TGTGCCAGCAGTTACTCGTGGACAGGGGCGAGTTCACCCCTCCACTTT.

The rearrangement links TRBV5-1 to TRBJ2-4, with D hard to call. The germline gives CDR1 SGHRS, CDR2 YFSETQ. Trimming pared 1 base from V and 0 bases from J, leaving 11 bases between. The CDR3 runs 16 residues. CDR3 amino acids: CASSLRGFEAKNIQYF. CDR3 in DNA: TGCGCCAGCAGCTTGAGAGGTTTCGAAGCCAAAAACATTCAGTACTTC.

V and J are TRBV18 and TRBJ2-2, with 14 bases lining up with TRBD2. Germline V gene data show CDR1 as KGHSH and CDR2 as LQKENI. This CDR3 comprises 18 residues. J was trimmed by 7 bases and V by 3 bases; bases with no gene match: 10. The CDR3 bases are TGTGCCAGCTCACCGATCGGGACTAGCGGGAGTATTAGCGGGGAGCTGTTTTTT. This sequence encodes CASSPIGTSGSISGELFF.